Detailed here is one T cell receptor beta chain. Its antigen remains unidentified. The sample belongs to a study of T-cell memory formation after mild COVID-19. Study overall: The two donors had largely donor-specific TCR clusters. Study-level findings and limits: Chiefly within CM and EM were the contracting CD4+ clones; CD8+ ones were within EMRA. Day 15 to 85 contractors were CD4/CD8 balanced; later expanders leaned CD4+. Researchers found some responding clones in pre-infection memory, a sign that cross-reactive memory joined.

The CDR3 covers 15 residues. Trimming took 4 bases from V and 5 from J; bases not matched to a gene: 10. TCRdb ran MiXCR on the 5' RACE reads and lists one entry per CDR3 protein. The sample holds some 450,000 distinct CDR3 sequences, around 20% seen once. The clonotype was recovered from an adult woman who had mild COVID-19 (a few samples of this study predate the infection). Cell type and time point are not known. This chain uses TRBV12-3 or TRBV12-4 with TRBJ2-5; the match to TRBD2 covers 7 bases. Sequences were obtained from PBMCs or a T cell subset sorted from them (not recorded which). CDR3 amino acids: CASSSGGGRAETQYF. The CDR3 nucleotides read TGTGCCAGCAGTTCAGGTGGCGGGAGAGCTGAGACCCAGTACTTC.